One T cell receptor (beta chain) is described in this entry. Its antigen is currently unknown. The record originates from a study of shared clonotypes between healthy human individuals. Each of the donors was a healthy adult who was HIV-negative and had not had a recent acute infection or vaccination. General observations from the study: Among the subsets, naive ones generally showed larger estimated richness than memory ones. Represented diversity (both genetic and exposure-history) was limited by the small number of donors.

Profiled with immunoSEQ multiplex PCR; TCRdb holds only in-frame clones, not every one. The data contain over a million clones, more than 95% of them singletons. The CDR3 sequence is 14 residues long. The V and J ends lost 0 bases and 6 bases respectively, with 9 bases between them. Germline CDR1 is ENHRY and CDR2 is SYGVKD. The chain combines TRBV10-3 with TRBJ2-1; D gene ambiguous. The receptor was isolated from a man under 40 in good health. The sample consisted of naive CD4+ T cells sorted from blood. Subset meaning: CD45RA+ positively selected. The CDR3 nucleotides read TGTGCCATCAGTGAGTCGAAGGTTGGCAATGAGCAGTTCTTC. As protein: CAISESKVGNEQFF.